This TCR beta chain was sequenced during a study of blood T cell repertoires in COVID-19. Researchers sorted participants into cohorts using their self-reported clinical history. This clone was observed a few times. Only in-frame clones appear in the TCRdb table, and some are missing; sequencing was by immunoSEQ multiplex PCR. The data hold 400,000 to 500,000 clones, with 88% observed a single time. This TCR was recovered from a woman between 40 and 55 years old who had recovered from COVID-19. What was sequenced was PBMCs or T cells enriched from blood (not recorded which).

The CDR3 DNA reads TGTGCCAGCAGCCTCGGGAGCCGAGATACGCAGTATTTT. Protein product: CASSLGSRDTQYF. The chain is built from TRBV3-1 (or the pseudogene TRBV3-2) and TRBJ2-3, with a possible D match to TRBD2 (6 bases). Trimming shortened V by 4 bases and J by 5 bases, and 10 bases separated the two germline ends. This CDR3 has 13 amino acids. In germline, CDR1 is LGHDT, CDR2 YNNKEL (reference sequence).